The 3 T cell receptor beta chains given below trace back to one sample, sequenced in a study of blood T cell repertoires in COVID-19. Data came from immunoSEQ multiplex PCR; TCRdb stores just in-frame clones and leaves some out. This table has about 360,000 clones, around nine tenths appearing once. The sequencing sample was made of peripheral blood. These receptors were obtained from a woman aged 55-75 years with COVID-19, enrolled during active disease.

The chain uses TRBV6-4 and TRBJ1-2; TRBD1 matches at 7 bases. The germline V gene has CDR1 MRHNA and CDR2 SNTAGT. The CDR3 has 13 amino acids. V lost 6 bases, J lost 2 bases, and 3 bases stayed unmatched. Written as DNA, the CDR3 is TGTGCCAGCAGCCAGACAGGGAACTATGGCTACACCTTC. This gives the protein CASSQTGNYGYTF.

The chain uses TRBV24-1 and TRBJ2-2; 8 bases are a match to TRBD1. CDR3 length: 17 residues. The germline V gene encodes CDR1 KGHDR and CDR2 SFDVKD. Trimming removed 0 bases from V and 5 bases from J; junction bases left unmatched: 7. DNA of the CDR3: TGTGCCACCAGTGATTTGGGTGGACAGGGAGCGACCGGGGAGCTGTTTTTT. This translates into CATSDLGGQGATGELFF.

This clone was seen more than once but under ten times. In the same sample, other DNA sequences code for this CDR3. J is TRBJ1-1 and V is TRBV7-3, with D possibly TRBD1 on 6 matching bases. The CDR3 extends over 13 amino acids. The germline gives CDR1 SGHTA, CDR2 FQGTGA. Trimming stripped 4 bases from V and 0 bases from J, with 6 bases between. This CDR3 is CASSSGVNTEAFF. In DNA, the CDR3 is TGTGCCAGCAGCTCAGGGGTGAACACTGAAGCTTTCTTT.